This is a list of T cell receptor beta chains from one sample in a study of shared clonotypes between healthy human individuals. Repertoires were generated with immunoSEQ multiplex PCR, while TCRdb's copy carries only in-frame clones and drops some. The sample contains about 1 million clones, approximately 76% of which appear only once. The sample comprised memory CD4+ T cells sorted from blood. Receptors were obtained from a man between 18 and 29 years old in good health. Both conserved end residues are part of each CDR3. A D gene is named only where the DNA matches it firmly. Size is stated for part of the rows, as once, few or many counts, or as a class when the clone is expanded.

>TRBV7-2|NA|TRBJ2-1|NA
TGTGCCAGCAGCTTAGATCAGGGGCGCAATGAGCAGTTCTTC
CASSLDQGRNEQFF
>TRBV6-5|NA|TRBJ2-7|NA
TGTGCCAGCAGTTACCACTCGCCGCCCGAGCAGTACTTC
CASSYHSPPEQYF
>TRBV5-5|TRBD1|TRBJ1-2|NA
TGTGCCAGCAGCTTCAACTACAGGGGAGGAGATGGCTACACCTTC
CASSFNYRGGDGYTF
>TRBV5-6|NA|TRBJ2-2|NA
TGTGCCAGCAAGGGAAAGAGAGATTGGACCGGGGAGCTGTTTTTT
CASKGKRDWTGELFF
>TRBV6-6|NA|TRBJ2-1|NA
TGTGCCAGCAGTTACGGTTTACTAAACGGGCAGTTCTTC
CASSYGLLNGQFF
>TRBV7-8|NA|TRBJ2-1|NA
TGTGCCAGCAGCTCCGAATTAAGCCCCTACAATGAGCAGTTCTTC
CASSSELSPYNEQFF
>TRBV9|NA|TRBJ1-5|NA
TGTGCCAGCAGCGCCGGGGCTAGCAATCAGCCCCAGCATTTT
CASSAGASNQPQHF
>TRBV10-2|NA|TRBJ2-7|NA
TGCGCCAGCCGGGCTGGGGCCGAGCAGTACTTC
CASRAGAEQYF
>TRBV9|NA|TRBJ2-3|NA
TGTGCCAGCAGCGTAGTGGCCCTGGCAGATACGCAGTATTTT
CASSVVALADTQYF
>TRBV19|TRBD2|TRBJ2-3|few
TGTGCCAGTAAGAAGGGGACTAGCTTTGTCACAGATACGCAGTATTTT
CASKKGTSFVTDTQYF
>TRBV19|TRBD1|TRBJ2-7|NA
TGTGCCAGCGTCCGGGACAGGGACGGCGAGCAGTACTTC
CASVRDRDGEQYF
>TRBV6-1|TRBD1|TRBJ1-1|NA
TGTGCCAGCAGTGAAGAGGTGATGGGGACAGGGAGGATCTTGGCTTTCTTT
CASSEEVMGTGRILAFF
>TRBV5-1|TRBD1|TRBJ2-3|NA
TGCGCCAGCAGCTTCCGGGACAGCTCTCTTACAGATACGCAGTATTTT
CASSFRDSSLTDTQYF
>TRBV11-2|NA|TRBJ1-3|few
TGTGCCAGCAGCCCTCAGGCCACTGGAAACACCATATATTTT
CASSPQATGNTIYF
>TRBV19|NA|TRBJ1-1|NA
TGTGCCAGTAGGGTGGTGGTGAACACTGAAGCTTTCTTT
CASRVVVNTEAFF
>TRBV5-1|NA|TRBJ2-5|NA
TGCGCCAGCAGCCCCGGCAGTGCTTTCCAAGAGACCCAGTACTTC
CASSPGSAFQETQYF
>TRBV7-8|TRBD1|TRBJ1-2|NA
TGTGCCAGCAGTTCGAGTGGGACAGTCTATGGCTACACCTTC
CASSSSGTVYGYTF
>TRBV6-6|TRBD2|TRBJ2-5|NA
TGTGCCAGCTTAAGCGGGGGGGACGTAGAGACCCAGTACTTC
CASLSGGDVETQYF
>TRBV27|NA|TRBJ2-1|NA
TGTGCCAGCAGTTTACAGGGTCTTGGAAAGAATGAGCAGTTCTTC
CASSLQGLGKNEQFF
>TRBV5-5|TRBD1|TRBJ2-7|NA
TGTGCCAGCAGCTTAGTCGGGACAGGGTTCTACGAGCAGTACTTC
CASSLVGTGFYEQYF
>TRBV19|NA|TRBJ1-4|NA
TGTGCCAGTAGTATTTGGCAGGGGAATGAAAAACTGTTTTTT
CASSIWQGNEKLFF
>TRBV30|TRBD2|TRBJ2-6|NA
TGTGCCTGGGATGCGGGAGCCGGGGCCAACGTCCTGACTTTC
CAWDAGAGANVLTF
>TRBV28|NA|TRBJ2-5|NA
TGTGCCAGCAGTTTATCGATGGGGTGGCAAGAGACCCAGTACTTC
CASSLSMGWQETQYF
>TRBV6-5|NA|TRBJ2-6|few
TGTGCCAGCAGCCGTTCTGGGGCCAACGTCCTGACTTTC
CASSRSGANVLTF
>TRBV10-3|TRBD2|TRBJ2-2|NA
TGTGCCATCAGCTCCGGACTAGCGGCCAAAGGGAACGGGGAGCTGTTTTTT
CAISSGLAAKGNGELFF
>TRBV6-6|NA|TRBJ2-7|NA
TGTGCCAGCACCTTTAGCGAATCCTACGAGCAGTACTTC
CASTFSESYEQYF
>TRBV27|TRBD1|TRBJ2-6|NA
TGTGCCAGCAGTAGGACAGGGGGCTCTGGGGCCAACGTCCTGACTTTC
CASSRTGGSGANVLTF
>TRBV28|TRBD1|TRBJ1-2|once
TGTGCCAGCAGCAAGGACAGGGGCTATGGCTACACCTTC
CASSKDRGYGYTF
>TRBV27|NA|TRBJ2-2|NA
TGTGCCAGCAGTTTATCGCGCGGGGAGCTGTTTTTT
CASSLSRGELFF
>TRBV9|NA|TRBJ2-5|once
TGTGCCAGCAGCGCCCCCGGGCTCACCCGGGGGGAGACCCAGTACTTC
CASSAPGLTRGETQYF
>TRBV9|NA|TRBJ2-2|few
TGTGCCAGCAGCGGGCGGGTTCGGGGGAGCACCGGGGAGCTGTTTTTT
CASSGRVRGSTGELFF
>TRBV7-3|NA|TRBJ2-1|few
TGTGCCAGCAGCTCCCAGGGATCTGACCCCGATGAGCAGTTCTTC
CASSSQGSDPDEQFF
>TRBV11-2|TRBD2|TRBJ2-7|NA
TGTGCCAGCAGCTTAGGGACCGGGAGGGGAGCCTACGAGCAGTACTTC
CASSLGTGRGAYEQYF
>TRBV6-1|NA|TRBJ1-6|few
TGTGCCAGCAGGCCAGGGTGGAATTCACCCCTCCACTTT
CASRPGWNSPLHF
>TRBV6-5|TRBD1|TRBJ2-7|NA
TGTGCCAGCAGTTACTCGTGGGACAGGACTTCCTACGAGCAGTACTTC
CASSYSWDRTSYEQYF
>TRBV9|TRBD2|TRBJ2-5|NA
TGTGCCAGCAGCCGAACCGCCGGGACTAGCGGTGGAGAGACCCAGTACTTC
CASSRTAGTSGGETQYF
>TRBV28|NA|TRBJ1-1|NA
TGTGCCAGCAGTTCCCCTACAGGGCTCACTGAAGCTTTCTTT
CASSSPTGLTEAFF
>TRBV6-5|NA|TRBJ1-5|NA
TGTGCCACCCGACCCGGGACCAGCAATCAGCCCCAGCATTTT
CATRPGTSNQPQHF